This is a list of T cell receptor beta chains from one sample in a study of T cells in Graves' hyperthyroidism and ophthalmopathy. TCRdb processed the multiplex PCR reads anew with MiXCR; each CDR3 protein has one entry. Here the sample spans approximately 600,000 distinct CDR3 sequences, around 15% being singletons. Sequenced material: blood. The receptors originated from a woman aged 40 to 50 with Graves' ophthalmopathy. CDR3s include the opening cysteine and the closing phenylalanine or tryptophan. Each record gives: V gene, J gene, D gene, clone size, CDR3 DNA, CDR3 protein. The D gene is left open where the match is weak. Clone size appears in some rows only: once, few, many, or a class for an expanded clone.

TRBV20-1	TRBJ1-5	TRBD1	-	TGCAGTGCTAGAGATCCGCAGGGGGCTGGGCAGCCCCAGCATTTT	CSARDPQGAGQPQHF
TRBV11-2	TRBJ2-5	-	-	TGTGCCAGCAGATTTAGCGAACGGGAGACCCAGTACTTC	CASRFSERETQYF
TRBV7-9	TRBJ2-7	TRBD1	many	TGTGCCAGCAGCTTGACAGGGCCGCCCTACGAGCAGTACTTC	CASSLTGPPYEQYF
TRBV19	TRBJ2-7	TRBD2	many	TGTGCCTGTCAACCGGGACTAGCGGGAGGGGGAGTGTACGAGCAGTACTTC	CACQPGLAGGGVYEQYF
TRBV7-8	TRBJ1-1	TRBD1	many	TGTGCCAGCAGCAACACAACAGGGGTTGCTTTCTTT	CASSNTTGVAFF
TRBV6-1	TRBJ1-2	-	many	TGTGCCAGCAGTAACTATGGCTACACCTTC	CASSNYGYTF
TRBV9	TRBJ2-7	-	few	TGTGCCAGCAGCGTAGGTCCGAACTCCTACGAGCAGTACTTC	CASSVGPNSYEQYF
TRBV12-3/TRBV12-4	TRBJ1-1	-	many	TGTGCCAGCAGCCACGGCAGGACTGAAGCTTTCTTT	CASSHGRTEAFF
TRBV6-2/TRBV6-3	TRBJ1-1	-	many	TGTGCCAGCAGTTACATAAGCGGGAAGAGGACTGAAGCTTTCTTT	CASSYISGKRTEAFF
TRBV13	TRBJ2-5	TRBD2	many	TGTGCCAGCAGCTTGGGCCCTAGCGGGAGGATTGAAGGGTCCCAGTACTTC	CASSLGPSGRIEGSQYF
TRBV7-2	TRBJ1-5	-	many	TGTGCCAGCAGCTTAGCCATGTACCCCATTTGGAATCAGCCCCAGCATTTT	CASSLAMYPIWNQPQHF
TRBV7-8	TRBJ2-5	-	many	TGTGCCAGCAGCTTATATCTCCGGATACAAGAGACCCAGTACTTC	CASSLYLRIQETQYF
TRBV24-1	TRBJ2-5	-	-	TGTGCCACCAGTGAGGGGGCGGCAGAGACCCAGTACTTC	CATSEGAAETQYF
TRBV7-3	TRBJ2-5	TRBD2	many	TGTGCCAGCAGCTTAGGGGGACTAGCGGGAGAGACCCAGTACTTC	CASSLGGLAGETQYF
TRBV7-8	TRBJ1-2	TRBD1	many	TGTGCCAGCAGCTCCCAGGGACAGGGCGACTATGGCTACACCTTC	CASSSQGQGDYGYTF
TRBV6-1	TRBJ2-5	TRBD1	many	TGTGCCACCGACAGGGTCGGTACCCAGTACTTC	CATDRVGTQYF
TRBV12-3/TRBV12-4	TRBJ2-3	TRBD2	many	TGTGCCAGCAGGGGGGTTGGGAGGGCAGCAGATACGCAGTATTTT	CASRGVGRAADTQYF
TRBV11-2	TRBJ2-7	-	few	TGTGCCAGCAGCTTAGATGCGGCTCTCAACGACGAGCAGTACTTC	CASSLDAALNDEQYF